Listed here are 18 T cell receptor beta chains from one sample, sequenced in a study of blood T cell repertoires in COVID-19. Sequenced by immunoSEQ multiplex PCR; TCRdb stores in-frame clones only, minus some. The sample carries about 100,000 clones, about 91% recorded once. The source material was peripheral blood. The receptors originated from a human donor in a cohort sampled during active COVID-19.

The chain combines TRBV25-1 with TRBJ1-4, with D tentatively TRBD1 (5 bases). Trimming pared 7 bases from V and 0 bases from J, leaving 12 bases between. The CDR3 consists of 15 residues. Looked up from germline, CDR1 is MGHDK and CDR2 is SYGVNS. The CDR3, as DNA: TGTGCCAGCACCCTCCGGGGGGCAACTAATGAAAAACTGTTTTTT. The encoded protein is CASTLRGATNEKLFF.

This chain joins TRBV6-4 and TRBJ2-2, with a weak D call TRBD2 (5 bases). Germline assignment: CDR1 MRHNA and CDR2 SNTAGT. This CDR3 comprises 15 residues. Deletions cut 4 bases from V and 4 bases from J, with 13 bases between. The CDR3 is CASSALGGPTGELFF. In nucleotides, the CDR3 is TGTGCCAGCAGTGCCCTGGGCGGGCCCACCGGGGAGCTGTTTTTT.

V usage is TRBV9 and J usage is TRBJ1-3; no reliable D call. Trimming pared 5 bases from V and 0 bases from J, leaving 6 bases between. Per germline, CDR1 SGDLS and CDR2 YYNGEE. CDR3 size: 13 residues. CDR3 bases: TGTGCCAGCAGTTCGGTCTCTGGAAACACCATATATTTT. Amino acid sequence: CASSSVSGNTIYF.

The V gene is TRBV6-6, the J gene TRBJ1-6; no clear D gene. V was trimmed by 6 bases and J by 7 bases, leaving 16 bases between them. Germline V gene lookup returns CDR1 MNHNY and CDR2 SVGAGI (reference sequence). CDR3 length: 15 residues. CDR3 amino acids: CASRHLPGGNSPLHF. The CDR3 DNA follows: TGTGCCAGCAGGCACCTCCCGGGTGGGAATTCACCCCTCCACTTT.

This clone was seen more than once but under ten times. CDR3 residues: CASSLGVGGAYEQYF. CDR3 nucleotides: TGTGCCAGCAGCTTAGGGGTAGGGGGTGCCTACGAGCAGTACTTC. The chain links TRBV13 to TRBJ2-7; maybe TRBD1 (6 bases). The CDR3 runs to 15 residues. Germline-derived CDR1 and CDR2 are PRHDT and FYEKMQ (reference sequence). V dropped 0 bases and J dropped 2 bases, with 11 bases sitting between them.

The J gene is TRBJ2-3, the V gene TRBV4-1; 9 nucleotides match TRBD2. The CDR3 runs to 17 residues. J was trimmed by 4 bases and V by 4 bases; bases with no gene match: 12. Germline CDR1 MGHRA, CDR2 YSYEKL. The CDR3 nucleotides are TGCGCCAGCAGCCTAAGTGGAGGTAGCGGGAGTGCAGATACGCAGTATTTT. The encoded protein is CASSLSGGSGSADTQYF.

The V and J genes are TRBV6-6 and TRBJ2-6; 7 bases match TRBD1. The V gene's germline CDR1 is MNHNY and CDR2 SVGAGI (reference sequence). The CDR3 runs to 17 residues. Trimming took 6 bases from V and 0 from J; bases not matched to a gene: 8. The CDR3 loop reads CASRRQGRGSGANVLTF. In nucleotides, the CDR3 is TGTGCCAGCAGACGACAGGGTAGGGGCTCTGGGGCCAACGTCCTGACTTTC.

This chain connects TRBV30 to TRBJ2-7, with 9 bases aligning to TRBD1. The V gene end was trimmed by 4 bases and the J gene end by 6 bases; junction bases not matched to a gene: 7. The CDR3 length is 13 residues. Germline V gene sequence: CDR1 GTSNPN, CDR2 SVGIG (reference sequence). The CDR3 DNA reads as TGTGCCTGGAAGGGGGACAGGGCAAGCGAGCAGTACTTC. This translates into CAWKGDRASEQYF. The entire variable domain, with the rest obtained from reference TRBV30 and TRBJ2-7, is as follows: SQTIHQWPATLVQPVGSPLSLECTVEGTSNPNLYWYRQAAGRGLQLLFYSVGIGQISSEVPQNLSASRPQDRQFILSSKKLLLSDSGFYLCAWKGDRASEQYFGPGTRLTVT.

This clone appeared a few times. The CDR3 DNA reads as TGCGCCAGCAGCTTGGAGGGACAGGGGCTCGGGGAGCAGTTCTTC. Amino acids: CASSLEGQGLGEQFF. The chain is built from TRBV5-1 and TRBJ2-1, with 10 bases fitting TRBD1. Trimming removed 0 bases from V and 10 bases from J; junction bases left unmatched: 7. The CDR3 has 15 amino acids. Germline CDR1 reads SGHRS; CDR2 reads YFSETQ.

V is TRBV9 and J is TRBJ1-1; possibly TRBD1 for D (5 bases). Per germline, CDR1 SGDLS and CDR2 YYNGEE. CDR3 length equals 14 residues. The V and J ends lost 3 bases and 11 bases respectively, with 20 bases between them. In nucleotides, the CDR3 is TGTGCCAGCAGCGATGGGGGGTTGCCGGCCCTGGCTTTCTTT. This sequence encodes CASSDGGLPALAFF.

This chain joins TRBV25-1 and TRBJ1-1; 7 bases agree with TRBD1. Germline values: CDR1 MGHDK, CDR2 SYGVNS. This CDR3 is 14 amino acids long. J lost 5 bases, V lost 6 bases, and 9 bases had no gene match. The chain's CDR3 is CASSVTGAGTEAFF. For the CDR3, the DNA is TGTGCCAGCAGCGTTACAGGGGCCGGGACTGAAGCTTTCTTT.

This clone was counted a single time. V usage is TRBV6-5 and J usage is TRBJ1-3; 8 bases match TRBD1. CDR3 length: 13 amino acids. After removal of 5 bases from V and 8 bases from J, the junction contained 5 bases not matched to a gene. Germline assignment: CDR1 MNHEY and CDR2 SVGAGI. CDR3 protein: CASSRQGRHTIYF. The CDR3 DNA reads as TGTGCCAGCAGTCGACAGGGGAGGCACACCATATATTTT.

The genes are TRBV11-2 and TRBJ1-5; the D gene is possibly TRBD1 (5 bases). The V end lost 0 bases, the J end lost 8 bases, and 14 bases lay between the germline ends. The length of the CDR3 is 15 residues. CDR1 and CDR2 (germline): SGHAT, FQNNGV. Here the CDR3 reads CASSLDRGLGEPQHF. CDR3 bases: TGTGCCAGCAGCTTAGATCGGGGACTAGGGGAGCCCCAGCATTTT.

The chain is built from TRBV5-6 and TRBJ2-2; D not certain. V dropped 4 bases and J dropped 3 bases, with 7 bases sitting between them. This CDR3 is built from 13 residues. Germline V gives CDR1 SGHDT, CDR2 YYEEEE. CDR3 region: CASSNRHTGELFF. DNA for the CDR3: TGTGCCAGCAGCAACAGACACACCGGGGAGCTGTTTTTT.

The chain is built from TRBV5-1 and TRBJ2-1; 9 bases are shared with TRBD2. The germline gives CDR1 SGHRS, CDR2 YFSETQ. The V and J ends lost 4 bases and 0 bases, in that order; junction bases with no gene match: 2. The CDR3 length is 15 residues. DNA of the CDR3: TGCGCCAGCAGCCGACTAGCGGACTCCTACAATGAGCAGTTCTTC. As protein: CASSRLADSYNEQFF.

This chain connects TRBV6-6 to TRBJ2-2; D call uncertain. Between the trimmed V and J ends, which lost 2 bases and 3 bases, there was a span of 7 bases. From germline, CDR1 is MNHNY and CDR2 SVGAGI (reference sequence). The CDR3 sequence is 14 residues long. The chain's CDR3 is CASSYPGYTGELFF. The CDR3, as DNA: TGTGCCAGCAGTTACCCGGGTTACACCGGGGAGCTGTTTTTT.

This clone was seen a single time. This rearrangement joins TRBV28 to TRBJ1-5; the match to TRBD1 covers 8 bases. CDR3 length: 16 residues. V lost 1 base and J lost 1; bases outside the gene matches: 3. Germline CDR1 and CDR2: MDHEN and SYDVKM. The CDR3 loop reads CASSLFPGGSNQPQHF. The CDR3 region has the DNA TGTGCCAGCAGTTTATTCCCAGGGGGCAGCAATCAGCCCCAGCATTTT.

This clone came up a few times. V and J are TRBV6-4 and TRBJ2-1; 10 bases match TRBD2. Germline CDR1 reads MRHNA; CDR2 reads SNTAGT. The CDR3 sequence is 20 residues long. Germline trimming cut 5 bases from V and 0 bases from J; bases unmatched to any gene: 16. CDR3 DNA sequence: TGTGCCAGCAGTCCCGACAGGGGTGAAGCGGGAGGGAACTCCTACAATGAGCAGTTCTTC. It codes for CASSPDRGEAGGNSYNEQFF.